The clone carrying this TCR beta chain was seen a few times. Its matching antigen is unknown. The data were taken from a study of post-analysis software for immune sequencing data. Study-level findings and limits: In patients, about five TRBV segments were more frequent than in controls, with TRBV5-6, TRBV5-1 and TRBV20-1 among them.

TCR beta cDNA libraries had unique molecular identifiers. TCRdb re-derived calls from the PCR reads in MiXCR, one entry per CDR3 protein. Of fewer than 600,000 distinct CDR3 sequences detected, under 55% appear once; the ten largest clones hold over 10%. Germline CDR1 reads SNHLY; CDR2 reads FYNNEI. There are 12 residues in the CDR3. Between the trimmed V and J ends, which lost 8 bases and 5 bases, there was a span of 12 bases. What was sequenced was blood. V is TRBV2 and J is TRBJ2-5; tentative D call: TRBD1 (6 bases). The receptor's source is a girl aged 5-17 years with multiple sclerosis. CDR3 in amino acids: CASGTGLETQYF. The CDR3 bases are TGTGCCAGCGGTACAGGGCTGGAGACCCAGTACTTC.